The sequence of this T cell receptor beta chain was determined in a study of shared clonotypes between healthy human individuals (TCRdb year 2020). About the study as a whole: The cohort included three men and two women between 18 and 49 years of age. Per donor, three plates each were used for CD4 naive and CD4 memory, two for CD8 naive, and one for CD8 memory. To estimate repertoire size and how much clonotypes are shared between individuals, the study performed deep sequencing of blood TCR repertoires from a handful of healthy adults. To increase sequencing depth and limit assay-specific biases, different laboratories used diverse techniques to prepare libraries and sequence TCR repertoires. Leukapheresis yielded between about 0.85 and 10 billion PBMCs per donor.

Findings and caveats that apply to the study as a whole: Estimated clonotype richness was generally larger for naive than for memory subsets. The small number of donors limited the genetic and exposure-history diversity represented. Across a few donors, 5% to 6% of naive CD4, approximately 3.5% of naive CD8, roughly 2.3% of memory CD4, and over 0.35% of memory CD8 clonotypes were shared. Rarefaction of sorted-subset datasets indicated incomplete sequencing despite the large sequencing depth. Sampling was limited to blood, and TCR repertoires in tissue likely differ from TCR repertoires in blood. Based on pairwise subsampling, the degree of clonotype sharing among donors was expected to be affected by sequencing depth. Compared with non-shared clonotypes, clonotypes shared by all four sorted-subset donors had higher generation probabilities.

Healthy HIV-negative adults with no recently reported acute infections or vaccinations were included as donors. All donors were Caucasian adults living in Nashville, Tennessee, USA. CD4+ T cells were enriched through magnetic negative selection, after which naive cells were positively selected on CD45RA and the remaining negative fraction served as the memory subset. Blood was obtained by leukapheresis, after which PBMCs were separated by Ficoll-Histopaque density gradient centrifugation and cryopreserved in liquid nitrogen vapor phase. Analytical flow cytometry was used to check the purity and quantity of each magnetically sorted T cell population. Genomic DNA was isolated from each sorted fraction and quantified by UV absorbance on a Nanodrop 2000c. Using the deep immunoSEQ assay, multiplex PCR amplified TCR CDR3 regions from genomic DNA. Extracted genomic DNA from each cell subset was distributed evenly across all wells of several immunoSEQ 96-well plates, and each plate was treated as a replicate. For sorted subsets, each replicate PCR was loaded with about 0.2 ug genomic DNA, equivalent to 25,000 to 30,000 T cell genomes. Purified libraries were quantified with a Qubit 3.0 fluorometer, sized on a Bioanalyzer 2100, and re-quantified with the KAPA Library Quantification kit. Each immunoSEQ 96-well plate was sequenced on its own single-read 150-cycle Illumina NextSeq 550 flow cell. The source study handled its data this way. Because only junctional sequences without quality scores were contained in the immunoSEQ output, filtering matching that applied to full-length reads could not be performed. Sequences were annotated with PyIR, a Python wrapper for IgBLAST v1.9, using IMGT germline references to assign V/J genes and CDR3. Any read was removed if the V/J assignment was weak (E-value above 1e-6), the CDR3 was missing, or the read contained stop codons, out-of-frame junctions, or ambiguous translated residues. V3J clonotypes were defined as sequences sharing the same inferred V gene, J gene, and CDR3 amino acid sequence. Percentage overlap between repertoires was computed as shared unique clonotypes divided by the size of the smaller repertoire. Three approaches were used to assess repertoire richness: RTK rarefaction, the Chao1 estimator, and Recon v2.1 estimates of unobserved clonotypes. OLGA was used to compute generation probabilities for all TCRbeta clonotypes that the gDNA method yielded from a few donors. TCRdb limited this immuneACCESS table to in-frame rearrangements with V and J called. A share of clones is missing; checked studies link under half to unresolved V genes, and the rest is unexplained. V, J and clone size reflect that table, while D and trimming were determined from the DNA. Counted in this sample were fewer than 1.8 million clones; approximately 98.5% of them appeared once. Around 0.38% of the sample comes from the top ten.

Of note for this clone: Which antigen it targets is not known. No much larger clone is present one base from it, and per-base qualities are unavailable.

V was cut back by 4 bases and J by 4 bases, leaving a gap of 14 bases between them. The CDR3 sequence holds 15 residues, the cysteine and phenylalanine included. Just the 45-base CDR3 DNA is kept, in frame starting at base 1. CDR1 and CDR2 (SGHVS, FQNEAQ) derive from the germline V gene. This chain is built from TRBV7-8 and TRBJ2-1; possibly the D gene is TRBD2, per 6 matching bases. Material for sequencing was naive CD4+ T cells sorted from blood. The label giving this sample's cell subset or site can be read as: CD45RA+ positively selected. The TCR was taken from a man aged 25-45 years in good health. The nucleotide sequence reads TGTGCCAGCAGCTACGGGAGAGTGATTTACAATGAGCAGTTCTTC. The resulting protein is CASSYGRVIYNEQFF.